The present TCR beta chain was sequenced within a study of control samples from healthy donors and cancer patients. This table comes from immunoSEQ multiplex PCR, and its TCRdb copy is limited to in-frame clones, with some not included. There are over 100,000 clones in the sample; about 90% occur only once, and about 1.9% lies in the top ten. The V gene's germline CDR1 is SQVTM and CDR2 ANQGSEA. CDR3 length: 12 residues. The V and J ends lost 5 bases and 4 bases, in that order; junction bases with no gene match: 3. The sample comprised blood. The chain has TRBV29-1 and TRBJ1-2; 8 bases match TRBD1. This clonotype was obtained from a woman aged 45-59 years in good health. CDR3: CSVHTGGYGYTF. CDR3 DNA sequence: TGCAGCGTTCATACAGGGGGCTATGGCTACACCTTC.